One sample yielded the 27 T cell receptor beta chains listed below, sequenced in a study of blood T cell repertoires in COVID-19. Some clones are missing from TCRdb's copy, which holds only in-frame ones; the method was immunoSEQ multiplex PCR. The repertoire holds approximately 300,000 clones, with approximately 90% as singletons. Sample: peripheral blood. The origin of the receptors is a woman aged 50 to 65 with COVID-19, enrolled during active disease.

This clone has only a few counts. The V gene is TRBV6-1, the J gene TRBJ1-6; the match to TRBD1 covers 7 bases. This CDR3 region has 20 residues. J was trimmed by 7 bases and V by 1 base; bases with no gene match: 19. CDR1 is MNHNS, CDR2 SASEGT, per germline. The CDR3 loop reads CASSEVIDVGRQGGNSPLHF. CDR3 sequence (DNA): TGTGCCAGCAGTGAAGTCATCGACGTTGGGCGACAGGGTGGGAATTCACCCCTCCACTTT.

This chain connects TRBV11-3 to TRBJ2-7; 9 nucleotides agree with TRBD1. In germline, CDR1 is SGHNT, CDR2 YENEEA. The J segment lost 2 bases and the V segment lost 5 bases, leaving 7 bases of the junction unmatched. The CDR3 is 15 residues long. The CDR3 nucleotides are TGTGCCAGCAGCCAGGCGGGACAGGGCCCCTACGAGCAGTACTTC. This translates into CASSQAGQGPYEQYF.

With respect to this clone: The identical CDR3 is also encoded by other nucleotide sequences in the sample. V is TRBV11-3 and J is TRBJ2-1; 7 bases fit TRBD1. The CDR3 has 14 residues. J lost 0 bases, V lost 5 bases, and 1 base had no gene match. The germline V gene encodes CDR1 SGHNT and CDR2 YENEEA. For the CDR3, the DNA is TGTGCCAGCAGCCCAGGGGGCTCCTACAATGAGCAGTTCTTC. Encoded protein: CASSPGGSYNEQFF.

The chain is built from TRBV12-3 or TRBV12-4 and TRBJ2-7, with D perhaps TRBD2 (5 bases). This CDR3 comprises 12 residues. The V end lost 6 bases, the J end lost 2 bases, and 8 bases lay between the germline ends. The CDR3 spells CASSWGAYEQYF. The CDR3 bases are TGTGCCAGCAGCTGGGGAGCCTACGAGCAGTACTTC.

CDR3 residues: CASSLAPGTGEGMNTEAFF. The CDR3 DNA follows: TGTGCCAGCAGCTTAGCCCCCGGGACAGGGGAGGGCATGAACACTGAAGCTTTCTTT. The J gene is TRBJ1-1, the V gene TRBV7-9; 10 positions match TRBD1. This CDR3 has 19 amino acids. The junction had 10 bases not matched to a gene; V was cut back by 0 bases and J by 0 bases. Germline CDR1 is SEHNR and CDR2 is FQNEAQ (reference sequence).

The chain combines TRBV15 with TRBJ2-1, with 11 bases lining up with TRBD2. The germline CDR1 and CDR2 sequences are LNHNV and YYDKDF (reference sequence). CDR3 length equals 14 residues. Trimming took 8 bases from V and 7 from J; bases not matched to a gene: 7. This CDR3 reads CATRTSGSWNEQFF. In DNA, the CDR3 is TGTGCCACCCGCACTAGCGGGAGTTGGAATGAGCAGTTCTTC.

The chain has TRBV6-1 and TRBJ2-5; D is unclear. The CDR3 length is 13 residues. V lost 1 base and J 5 bases, leaving 8 bases between the germline ends. CDR1 is MNHNS, CDR2 SASEGT, per germline. The CDR3 nucleotides are TGTGCCAGCAGTGAAGGAGGCCGGGAGACCCAGTACTTC. It specifies CASSEGGRETQYF.

The chain combines TRBV5-4 with TRBJ2-7; D gene unclear. Trimming removed 2 bases from V and 0 bases from J, with 6 bases in between. The CDR3 has 13 residues. In germline, CDR1 is SGHNT, CDR2 YYREEE (reference sequence). CDR3: CASSFRSSYEQYF. CDR3 DNA sequence: TGTGCCAGCAGCTTTAGGAGCTCCTACGAGCAGTACTTC.

This rearrangement joins TRBV2 to TRBJ2-1, with D maybe TRBD1 (6 bases). Deletions cut 6 bases from V and 4 bases from J, with 13 bases between. The CDR3 runs to 14 residues. Per germline, CDR1 SNHLY and CDR2 FYNNEI. As DNA, the CDR3 is TGTGCCAGCAGAGACAAGGACAGTTACAATGAGCAGTTCTTC. Translating gives CASRDKDSYNEQFF.

This rearrangement joins TRBV27 to TRBJ2-1; 15 bases match TRBD2. From germline, CDR1 is MNHEY and CDR2 SMNVEV (reference sequence). V dropped 6 bases and J dropped 7; count of bases not matched to a gene: 13. The CDR3 contains 18 residues. CDR3 nucleotides: TGTGCCAGCAGCGACCTCCGGACTAGCGGGAGGGCCGAGAATGAGCAGTTCTTC. This codes for CASSDLRTSGRAENEQFF.

This clone was counted once. The gene calls are TRBV6-1 and TRBJ1-1, with D possibly being TRBD1 (6 bases). The CDR3 is 20 amino acids. From germline, CDR1 is MNHNS and CDR2 SASEGT. Trimming removed 2 bases from V and 3 bases from J, with 28 bases in between. CDR3 coding DNA: TGTGCCAGCAGTGAACGACCCATGCGGACAGCCTCCCCGAGGCACACTGAAGCTTTCTTT. This translates into CASSERPMRTASPRHTEAFF.

The V call is TRBV27, the J call TRBJ2-3, with 7 bases fitting TRBD2. This CDR3 has 15 residues. V shed 0 bases and J 8 bases; nucleotides not matched to a gene: 8. The germline gives CDR1 MNHEY, CDR2 SMNVEV (reference sequence). The CDR3 DNA sequence: TGTGCCAGCAGTTTATCGGTCAGCGGGACGGGTACGCAGTATTTT. Translating gives CASSLSVSGTGTQYF.

The chain carries TRBV11-2 and TRBJ2-4, with 7 bases fitting TRBD1. V lost 1 base and J lost 6; bases outside the gene matches: 3. There are 14 residues in the CDR3. Germline V gene lookup returns CDR1 SGHAT and CDR2 FQNNGV. CDR3: CASSLVTGVNIQYF. CDR3 nucleotide sequence: TGTGCCAGCAGCTTAGTCACAGGGGTAAACATTCAGTACTTC.

The chain carries TRBV7-9 and TRBJ2-7; tentative D call: TRBD1 (6 bases). The germline gives CDR1 SEHNR, CDR2 FQNEAQ (reference sequence). The CDR3 totals 15 residues. Trimming shortened V by 5 bases and J by 3 bases, and 17 bases separated the two germline ends. The CDR3 loop is CASSVNTGFLYEQYF. The CDR3, as DNA: TGTGCCAGCAGCGTAAACACAGGGTTCCTCTACGAGCAGTACTTC.

V usage is TRBV5-4 and J usage is TRBJ2-1; TRBD2 agrees at 15 bases. Germline V gene sequence: CDR1 SGHNT, CDR2 YYREEE (reference sequence). The ends lost 4 bases at V and 7 bases at J; junction bases unmatched: 9. The CDR3 totals 17 residues. In nucleotides, the CDR3 is TGTGCCAGCAGCACCCGGGGACTAGCGGGAGGACGTAATGAGCAGTTCTTC. It codes for CASSTRGLAGGRNEQFF.

The chain combines TRBV25-1 with TRBJ2-7; 11 bases agree with TRBD2. V was clipped by 3 bases and J by 2 bases; unmatched bases: 3. The germline gives CDR1 MGHDK, CDR2 SYGVNS. The CDR3 contains 15 residues. The CDR3 nucleotides read TGTGCCAGCAGTGATACGACTAGCGGGGCCTACGAGCAGTACTTC. It encodes CASSDTTSGAYEQYF.

The chain uses TRBV18 and TRBJ1-2, with 9 bases aligning to TRBD1. From germline, CDR1 is KGHSH and CDR2 LQKENI. The V gene end was trimmed by 3 bases and the J gene end by 3 bases; junction bases not matched to a gene: 5. The CDR3 is 15 amino acids. The CDR3 protein is CASSPGTGTDYGYTF. CDR3 in DNA: TGTGCCAGCTCACCTGGGACAGGGACCGACTATGGCTACACCTTC.

V usage is TRBV6-5 and J usage is TRBJ2-1; 9 bases agree with TRBD1. The junction had 7 bases not matched to a gene; V was cut back by 6 bases and J by 4 bases. The CDR3 length is 15 residues. The germline gives CDR1 MNHEY, CDR2 SVGAGI. The CDR3 is CASRDRGGVYNEQFF. The CDR3 DNA reads TGTGCCAGCAGGGACAGGGGAGGTGTTTACAATGAGCAGTTCTTC.

The chain joins TRBV18 to TRBJ1-1; D not resolved. The CDR3 covers 13 residues. CDR1 KGHSH and CDR2 LQKENI come from the germline V gene. V lost 3 bases and J lost 5, with 10 bases in between. Here the CDR3 DNA reads TGTGCCAGCTCACCCCCGGGGAGGACTGAAGCTTTCTTT. It specifies CASSPPGRTEAFF.

This clone occurred once. V gene TRBV10-3 combines with J gene TRBJ2-4; possible D gene TRBD1, 6 bases. Deletions cut 3 bases from V and 7 bases from J, with 7 bases between. CDR1 is ENHRY, CDR2 SYGVKD, per germline. The CDR3 totals 12 residues. CDR3 DNA sequence: TGTGCCATCAGTGAAACAGGGAACATTCAGTACTTC. Amino acids: CAISETGNIQYF.

The V gene is TRBV3-1 (or the pseudogene TRBV3-2), the J gene TRBJ2-5, with 10 bases identical to TRBD2. Germline CDR1 is LGHDT and CDR2 is YNNKEL (reference sequence). Unmatched junction bases numbered 13, after V lost 2 bases and J lost 1 base. This CDR3 spans 19 amino acids. The CDR3 here is CASSQIRTSGRYSQETQYF. As DNA, the CDR3 is TGTGCCAGCAGCCAAATTCGGACTAGCGGACGTTACTCCCAAGAGACCCAGTACTTC.

With respect to this clone: No DNA is shown, since the ends of the CDR3 on it are uncertain; the CDR3 is the one TCRdb lists. V and J are TRBV6-5 and TRBJ1-1. The CDR3 is 14 residues long, ends included. CDR1 is MNHEY and CDR2 is SVGAGI in the germline V gene. The chain's CDR3 is CASSTSGGITEAFF.

This clone was seen only once. V usage is TRBV3-1 (or the pseudogene TRBV3-2) and J usage is TRBJ2-7; 7 bases are shared with TRBD2. The CDR3 sequence is 15 residues long. Trimming cost V 1 base and J 0 bases; bases outside gene matches: 3. Germline loops: CDR1 LGHDT, CDR2 YNNKEL (reference sequence). CDR3 region: CASSQGGRASYEQYF. DNA of the CDR3: TGTGCCAGCAGCCAAGGTGGGAGGGCCTCCTACGAGCAGTACTTC.

This chain links TRBV7-9 with TRBJ2-2; maybe TRBD2 (6 bases). CDR3 length equals 18 residues. The ends were cut back, 3 bases at V and 3 bases at J, with 20 bases in the middle. CDR1 is SEHNR, CDR2 FQNEAQ, per germline (reference sequence). The DNA of the CDR3 is TGTGCCAGCAGCTTCACACCGTCAAGGGACTTCTACACCGGGGAGCTGTTTTTT. Translating it yields CASSFTPSRDFYTGELFF.

This clone came up once. The rearrangement joins TRBV3-1 (or the pseudogene TRBV3-2) to TRBJ1-4; 12 nucleotides align to TRBD1. Trimming at V came to 5 bases and at J to 8 bases, leaving 18 bases not matched to a gene. CDR3 length: 19 residues. Germline V gene sequence: CDR1 LGHDT, CDR2 YNNKEL (reference sequence). The CDR3: CASSTPGTGGARLREKLFF. The CDR3 region has the DNA TGTGCCAGCAGCACTCCCGGGACAGGGGGCGCGAGATTACGGGAAAAACTGTTTTTT.

The chain has TRBV5-1 and TRBJ1-1; the match to TRBD1 covers 8 bases. V dropped 2 bases and J dropped 4; count of bases not matched to a gene: 10. The CDR3 length is 16 residues. Germline CDR1 is SGHRS and CDR2 is YFSETQ. The CDR3 nucleotides read TGCGCCAGCAGCTTCGCTATAGGGCAGGGGGCCACTGAAGCTTTCTTT. The encoded protein is CASSFAIGQGATEAFF. Filled out from reference TRBV5-1 and TRBJ1-1, the complete variable domain reads KAGVTQTPRYLIKTRGQQVTLSCSPISGHRSVSWYQQTPGQGLQFLFEYFSETQRNKGNFPGRFSGRQFSNSRSEMNVSTLELGDSALYLCASSFAIGQGATEAFFGQGTRLTVV.

This rearrangement joins TRBV24-1 to TRBJ1-2; 9 positions agree with TRBD1. The CDR3 consists of 14 residues. J lost 2 bases, V lost 10 bases, and 7 bases had no gene match. Germline V gene lookup returns CDR1 KGHDR and CDR2 SFDVKD. This CDR3 is CATATGTGNYGYTF. CDR3 nucleotides: TGTGCCACAGCAACCGGGACAGGGAACTATGGCTACACCTTC.